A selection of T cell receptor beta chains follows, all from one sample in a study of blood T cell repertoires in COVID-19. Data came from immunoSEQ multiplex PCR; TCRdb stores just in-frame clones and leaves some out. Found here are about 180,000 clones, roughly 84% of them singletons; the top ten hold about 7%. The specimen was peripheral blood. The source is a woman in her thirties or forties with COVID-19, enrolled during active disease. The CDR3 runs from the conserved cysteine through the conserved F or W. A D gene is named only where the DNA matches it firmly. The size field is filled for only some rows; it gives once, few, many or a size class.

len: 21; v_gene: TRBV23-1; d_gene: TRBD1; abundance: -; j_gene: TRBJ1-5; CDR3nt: TGCGCCAGCAGTCGACGCAACACCCGGGACAGGTCGGAGTATAGCAATCAGCCCCAGCATTTT; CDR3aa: CASSRRNTRDRSEYSNQPQHF
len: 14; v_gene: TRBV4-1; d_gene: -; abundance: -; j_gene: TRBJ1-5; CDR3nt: TGCGCCAGCAGCCAAGTAGGGGGGGATCAGCCCCAGCATTTT; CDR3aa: CASSQVGGDQPQHF
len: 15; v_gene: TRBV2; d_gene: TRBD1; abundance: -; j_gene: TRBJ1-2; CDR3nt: TGTGCCAGCCAAGACGCCGGGACAGGAATCCATGGCTACACCTTC; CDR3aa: CASQDAGTGIHGYTF
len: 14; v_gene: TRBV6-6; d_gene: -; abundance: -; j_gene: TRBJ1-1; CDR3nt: TGTGCCAGCAGTTTGACGCTGGGGGGGTCTGAAGCTTTCTTT; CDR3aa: CASSLTLGGSEAFF
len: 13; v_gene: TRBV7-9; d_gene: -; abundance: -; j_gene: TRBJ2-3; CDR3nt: TGTGCCAGCAGCCCACCGGGCACAGATACGCAGTATTTT; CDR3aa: CASSPPGTDTQYF
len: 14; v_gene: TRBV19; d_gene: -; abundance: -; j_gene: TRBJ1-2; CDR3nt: TGTGCCAGTAGTACCACCGGGACATTCTATGGCTACACCTTC; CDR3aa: CASSTTGTFYGYTF
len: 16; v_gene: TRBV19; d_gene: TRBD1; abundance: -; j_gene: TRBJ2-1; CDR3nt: TGTGCCAGTAGTTCATACTCGGGACAGGTATACAATGAGCAGTTCTTC; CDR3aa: CASSSYSGQVYNEQFF
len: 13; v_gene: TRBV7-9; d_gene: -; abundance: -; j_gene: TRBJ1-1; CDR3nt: TGTGCCAGCAGCTTCCAAGAGGGCACTGAAGCTTTCTTT; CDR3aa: CASSFQEGTEAFF
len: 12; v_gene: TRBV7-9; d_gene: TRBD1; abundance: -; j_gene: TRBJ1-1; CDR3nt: TGTGCCAGCAGCTTAGAGGACAGGGGGCCTTTCTTT; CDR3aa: CASSLEDRGPFF
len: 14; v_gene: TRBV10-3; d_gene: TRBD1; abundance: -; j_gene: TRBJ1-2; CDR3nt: TGTGCCACCCTTGACAGGGAGACCTCGACTTGGTACACCTTC; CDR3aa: CATLDRETSTWYTF
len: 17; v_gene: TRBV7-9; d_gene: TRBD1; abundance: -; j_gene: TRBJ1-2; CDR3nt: TGTGCCAGCAGCTTAGTCGGGACAGGGTCTTACTCTGGCGGCTACACCTTC; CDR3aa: CASSLVGTGSYSGGYTF
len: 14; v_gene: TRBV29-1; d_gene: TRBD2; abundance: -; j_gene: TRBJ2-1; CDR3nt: TGCAGCGGACAGATGGGAGGGGCCAACAATGAGCAGTTCTTC; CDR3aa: CSGQMGGANNEQFF
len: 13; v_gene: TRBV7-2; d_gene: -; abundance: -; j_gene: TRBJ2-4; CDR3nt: TGTGCCAGCAGGTTGGGGGGAGGAAACATTCAGTACTTC; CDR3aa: CASRLGGGNIQYF
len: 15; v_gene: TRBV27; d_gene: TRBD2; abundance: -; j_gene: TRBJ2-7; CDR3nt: TGTGCCAGCAGTTTAAAAGCTAGCGGAACCTACGAGCAGTACTTC; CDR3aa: CASSLKASGTYEQYF
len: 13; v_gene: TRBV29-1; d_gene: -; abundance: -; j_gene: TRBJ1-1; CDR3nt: TGCAGCGTTGAGGCCAGCGGGTACACTGAAGCTTTCTTT; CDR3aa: CSVEASGYTEAFF
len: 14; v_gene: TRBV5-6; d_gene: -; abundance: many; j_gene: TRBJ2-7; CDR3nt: TGTGCCAGCAGCCTCGGAAGGAGACGTGGCGAGCAGTACTTC; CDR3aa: CASSLGRRRGEQYF
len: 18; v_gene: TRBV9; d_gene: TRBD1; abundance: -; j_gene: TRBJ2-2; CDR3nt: TGTGCCAGCAGCGTCCCCCTCCCCGGGACAGGGTCGCCCGGGGAGCTGTTTTTT; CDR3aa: CASSVPLPGTGSPGELFF
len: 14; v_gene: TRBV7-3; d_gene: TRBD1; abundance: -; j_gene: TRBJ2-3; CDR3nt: TGTGCCAGCAGCCCAGGACAGGGCGCAGATACGCAGTATTTT; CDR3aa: CASSPGQGADTQYF
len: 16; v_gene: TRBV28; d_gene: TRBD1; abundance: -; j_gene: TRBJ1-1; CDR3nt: TGTGCCAGCAGTTTAAACGGGCAGGGGGCATACACTGAAGCTTTCTTT; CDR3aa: CASSLNGQGAYTEAFF
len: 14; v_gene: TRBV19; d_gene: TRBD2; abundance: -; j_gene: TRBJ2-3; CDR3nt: TGTGCCAGTAGTATAGGGGGGGGGACAGATACGCAGTATTTT; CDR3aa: CASSIGGGTDTQYF
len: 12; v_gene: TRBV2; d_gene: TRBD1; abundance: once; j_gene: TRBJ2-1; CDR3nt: TGTGCCAGGGGAAGGACAGGGTCCGAGCAGTTCTTC; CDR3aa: CARGRTGSEQFF
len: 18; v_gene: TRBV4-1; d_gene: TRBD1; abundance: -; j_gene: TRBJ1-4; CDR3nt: TGCGCCAGCAGCCGGGGACAGGCCCCGAAAGGAGCCAATGAAAAACTGTTTTTT; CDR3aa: CASSRGQAPKGANEKLFF
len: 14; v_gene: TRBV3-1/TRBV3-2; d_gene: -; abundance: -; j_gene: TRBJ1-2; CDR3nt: TGTGCCAGCAGCCAAGTTGGACAGAACTATGGCTACACCTTC; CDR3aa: CASSQVGQNYGYTF
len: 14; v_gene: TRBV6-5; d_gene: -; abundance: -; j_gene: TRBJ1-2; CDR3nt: TGTGCCAGCAGTTACTCCGGAGGCCTCTATGGCTACACCTTC; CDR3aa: CASSYSGGLYGYTF
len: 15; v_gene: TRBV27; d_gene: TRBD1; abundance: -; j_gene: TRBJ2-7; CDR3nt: TGTGCCAGCAGTTTGGCTTTGGTCAGGGGGAACGAGCAGTACTTC; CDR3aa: CASSLALVRGNEQYF
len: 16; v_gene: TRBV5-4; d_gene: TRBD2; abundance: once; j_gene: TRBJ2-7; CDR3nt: TGTGCCAGCAGTACTCCTAGCGGGTCGAATCTCTACGAGCAGTACTTC; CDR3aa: CASSTPSGSNLYEQYF
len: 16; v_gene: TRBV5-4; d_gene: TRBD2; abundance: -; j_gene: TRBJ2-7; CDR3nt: TGTGCCAGCAGCTTGGCGCCCCTAGCGGGAGGGGACGAGCAGTACTTC; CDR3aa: CASSLAPLAGGDEQYF
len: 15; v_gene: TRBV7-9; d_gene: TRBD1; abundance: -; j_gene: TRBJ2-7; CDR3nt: TGTGCCAGCAGCGATACAGGACAGGGGGCGCAAGAGCAGTACTTC; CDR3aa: CASSDTGQGAQEQYF
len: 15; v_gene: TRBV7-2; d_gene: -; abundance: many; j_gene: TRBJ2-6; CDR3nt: TGTGCCAGCAGCTCGCGGATGTCTGGGGCCAACGTCCTGACTTTC; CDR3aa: CASSSRMSGANVLTF
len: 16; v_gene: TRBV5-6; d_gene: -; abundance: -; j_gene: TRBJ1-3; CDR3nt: TGTGCCAGCAGCTTAAGGGGCGCCGCTCTGGGAAACACCATATATTTT; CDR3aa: CASSLRGAALGNTIYF
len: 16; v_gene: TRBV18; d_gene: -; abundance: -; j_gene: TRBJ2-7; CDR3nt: TGTGCCAGCTCACCACCGTCTGGGCGGGTCTCCTACGAGCAGTACTTC; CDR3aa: CASSPPSGRVSYEQYF
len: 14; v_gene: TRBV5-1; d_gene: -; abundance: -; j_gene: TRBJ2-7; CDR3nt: TGCGCCAGCAGCTTGACAGGTAGGCCTAACGAGCAGTACTTC; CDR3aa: CASSLTGRPNEQYF
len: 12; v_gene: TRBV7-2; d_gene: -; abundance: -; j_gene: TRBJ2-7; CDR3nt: TGTGCCAGCAGGTTAGGCGGATACGAGCAGTACTTC; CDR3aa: CASRLGGYEQYF